This TCR beta chain was sequenced in a study of T cells after yellow fever vaccination. V shed 6 bases, J shed 5 bases, and the junction held 8 bases outside the gene matches. The CDR3 loop spans 15 amino acids. Germline-derived CDR1 and CDR2 are LGHNA and YNFKEQ. In making TCR cDNA, 5'RACE template switching added a universal primer site and UMIs to it. TCRdb re-called the 5' RACE reads through MiXCR, storing one row per CDR3 protein. The sample has about 340,000 distinct CDR3 sequences; 3% to 4.5% are singletons. This clonotype has at least ten counts. The receptor was isolated from a man aged 18 to 30 who received the YFV17D yellow fever vaccine. The source material was PBMCs, sampled 5 days after the yellow fever booster vaccination. The J gene is TRBJ2-5, the V gene TRBV4-2; TRBD1 agrees at 11 bases. In DNA, the CDR3 is TGTGCCAGCAGGAGTCGGGACAGGGGGTTGGAGACCCAGTACTTC. Translated: CASRSRDRGLETQYF.